A selection of T cell receptor beta chains follows, all from one sample in a study of T cell responses to AZD1222 COVID-19 vaccine. Only in-frame clones appear in the TCRdb table, and some are missing; sequencing was by immunoSEQ multiplex PCR. This table has about 160,000 clones, approximately 94% appearing once. Sequenced here: peripheral blood, sampled 28 days after the second AZD1222 dose. Receptor source: an adult who received the AZD1222 COVID-19 vaccine. CDR3s leave out the opening cysteine and the closing phenylalanine or tryptophan.

length: 13
V: TRBV7-9
CDR3: ASSNQAETNYGYT

length: 12
V: TRBV6-5
CDR3: ASSSSGGIHEQF

length: 12
V: TRBV7-9
CDR3: ASSLEQNTGELF

length: 14
V: TRBV21-1
CDR3: ASRRIHSPRDEKLF

length: 13
V: TRBV6-5
CDR3: ASSPSRGHPYEQY

length: 13
V: TRBV7-9
CDR3: ASSPGTHSNQPQH

length: 12
V: TRBV18
CDR3: ASSRTAMNTEAF

length: 11
V: TRBV7-3
CDR3: ASSLTLVSEQY

length: 13
V: TRBV28
CDR3: ASSLETGAGPSQH

length: 17
V: TRBV3-1/TRBV3-2
CDR3: ASSQDLGLLGYSNQPQH

length: 12
V: TRBV6-6
CDR3: ASSPVSGPKKLF

length: 12
V: TRBV5-1
CDR3: ASSWARSGEKLF

length: 11
V: TRBV7-9
CDR3: ASSGGRSFEQY

length: 13
V: TRBV14
CDR3: ASSHRTSGSYEQY

length: 12
V: TRBV14
CDR3: ASSPGGNNQPQH

length: 14
V: TRBV9
CDR3: ASSPTWEGWDYGYT

length: 10
V: TRBV6-1
CDR3: ASRDRADEQF

length: 12
V: TRBV18
CDR3: ASSPLSENTEAF

length: 12
V: TRBV3-1/TRBV3-2
CDR3: ASSQDPSGNTIY

length: 16
V: TRBV9
CDR3: ASSVAPLWQGGGNTIY

length: 11
V: TRBV7-3
CDR3: ASGTGFMYEQF

length: 19
V: TRBV6-2/TRBV6-3
CDR3: ASSYSLAGLGSGISYNEQF